The 15 T cell receptor beta chains presented below share a single source sample, sequenced in a study of T cells in Graves' hyperthyroidism and ophthalmopathy. Amplified regions were TCR beta CDR3 sequences from RNA transcripts. The HTBI set primed first-round TCR CDR3 RT-PCR. Using its own MiXCR run on the multiplex PCR reads, TCRdb lists one record per CDR3 protein. The table includes 400,000 to 600,000 distinct CDR3 sequences, 15% to 20% detected once. Sequenced input: blood. Every receptor here comes from a woman aged 25 to 45 with Graves' ophthalmopathy.

The V call is TRBV5-6, the J call TRBJ2-1; D unresolved. The CDR3 sequence is 12 residues long. CDR1 and CDR2 (germline): SGHDT, YYEEEE. V was pared by 1 base and J by 7 bases, with 6 bases between. CDR3 amino acids: CASSLIRNEQFF. The DNA for the CDR3 is TGTGCCAGCAGCTTGATCCGGAATGAGCAGTTCTTC. The complete variable domain, with remaining parts taken from reference TRBV5-6 and TRBJ2-1, reads DAGVTQSPTHLIKTRGQQVTLRCSPKSGHDTVSWYQQALGQGPQFIFQYYEEEERQRGNFPDRFSGHQFPNYSSELNVNALLLGDSALYLCASSLIRNEQFFGPGTRLTVL.

This clonotype was recorded at least ten times. The chain joins TRBV20-1 to TRBJ2-1; 13 bases are shared with TRBD2. Germline assignment: CDR1 DFQATT and CDR2 SNEGSKA (reference sequence). With 6 bases clipped from V and 7 bases from J, the junction kept 6 bases outside the gene matches. The CDR3 is 14 residues long. The CDR3 region is CSARTSGRGNEQFF. CDR3 coding DNA: TGCAGTGCCAGGACTAGCGGGAGAGGGAATGAGCAGTTCTTC.

The gene calls are TRBV20-1 and TRBJ2-7, with 9 nucleotides matching TRBD2. CDR1 and CDR2 (germline): DFQATT, SNEGSKA (reference sequence). Unmatched junction bases numbered 5, after V lost 2 bases and J lost 0 bases. This CDR3 contains 15 residues. CDR3 sequence: CSARFLAGSSYEQYF. The CDR3 nucleotides read TGCAGTGCTAGATTCCTAGCGGGGAGCTCCTACGAGCAGTACTTC.

The chain carries TRBV5-1 and TRBJ1-4; D ambiguous. CDR1 and CDR2 from the germline V gene are SGHRS and YFSETQ. The CDR3 spans 13 residues. V lost 2 bases and J lost 10, with 12 bases in between. CDR3: CASSFSGVGKLFF. CDR3 DNA: TGCGCCAGCAGCTTTAGCGGGGTGGGAAAACTGTTTTTT.

This clonotype was seen at least ten times. This sequence joins TRBV27 and TRBJ2-1; 13 bases are shared with TRBD2. This CDR3 contains 17 residues. With V trimmed by 5 bases and J by 7 bases, 11 bases remained unmatched. The germline CDR1 and CDR2 sequences are MNHEY and SMNVEV (reference sequence). As DNA, the CDR3 is TGTGCCAGCAGTCCCGGGACTAGCGGGACATTACGAAATGAGCAGTTCTTC. Its protein is CASSPGTSGTLRNEQFF.

V usage is TRBV9 and J usage is TRBJ2-2; 13 bases are a match to TRBD2. CDR3 length equals 16 residues. Germline CDR1 reads SGDLS; CDR2 reads YYNGEE. V was clipped by 3 bases and J by 3 bases; unmatched bases: 2. Here the CDR3 reads CASSGGLAGYTGELFF. CDR3 DNA: TGTGCCAGCAGCGGGGGACTAGCGGGATACACCGGGGAGCTGTTTTTT.

The chain couples TRBV30 to TRBJ2-2; the D gene is possibly TRBD2 (5 bases). Germline V gene data show CDR1 as GTSNPN and CDR2 as SVGIG (reference sequence). The CDR3 length is 11 residues. Trimming stripped 2 bases from V and 7 bases from J, with 5 bases between. The CDR3 here is CAWSRGGELFF. CDR3 DNA: TGTGCCTGGAGTCGGGGCGGGGAGCTGTTTTTT.

The chain carries TRBV19 and TRBJ2-7; the D gene could be TRBD1 or TRBD2 (6 bases each). The length of the CDR3 is 12 residues. CDR1 is LNHDA, CDR2 SQIVND, per germline (reference sequence). V lost 4 bases to trimming and J lost 6 bases, with 10 bases between them. CDR3 nucleotide sequence: TGTGCCAGTAGTACCAGGGGAGGCGAGCAGTACTTC. This codes for CASSTRGGEQYF.

This clonotype was seen only a few times. The chain combines TRBV29-1 with TRBJ2-5; D gene ambiguous. V lost 6 bases and J 2 bases, leaving 13 bases between the germline ends. Germline-derived CDR1 and CDR2 are SQVTM and ANQGSEA. The CDR3 contains 13 residues. CDR3 residues: CSVGLRLQETQYF. Written as DNA, the CDR3 is TGCAGCGTGGGTTTAAGGTTGCAAGAGACCCAGTACTTC.

The chain links TRBV3-1 to TRBJ2-7; TRBD2 aligns across 11 bases. J was trimmed by 4 bases and V by 1 base; bases with no gene match: 3. The CDR3 extends over 15 amino acids. Germline CDR1 is LGHDT and CDR2 is YNNKEL (reference sequence). CDR3 DNA: TGTGCCAGCAGCCAAGCGACTAGCGGGAAATACGAGCAGTACTTC. It is translated as CASSQATSGKYEQYF.

The CDR3 DNA sequence: TGTGCCAGCAGTTTCGGGGAGAGGTCAGGAACTGAAGCTTTCTTT. Translating gives CASSFGERSGTEAFF. This sequence joins TRBV28 and TRBJ1-1; D is unclear. V was clipped by 3 bases and J by 5 bases, with 16 bases between them. This CDR3 has 15 amino acids. From germline, CDR1 is MDHEN and CDR2 SYDVKM.

This clonotype has a count of ten or more. The chain employs TRBV7-2 and TRBJ2-2, with no clear D. CDR1 SGHTA and CDR2 FQGNSA come from the germline V gene. This CDR3 contains 15 residues. V dropped 0 bases and J dropped 6 bases, with 11 bases sitting between them. The CDR3 spells CASSLALSEAGELFF. Written as DNA, the CDR3 is TGTGCCAGCAGCTTAGCGCTAAGTGAAGCCGGGGAGCTGTTTTTT.

This clonotype has only a few counts. Germline is not matched at one junction end, which may reflect a read error. The chain employs TRBV10-2 and TRBJ2-2; no clear D. Per the germline V gene, CDR1 is WSHSY and CDR2 is SAAADI. The CDR3 contains 17 residues. The DNA of the CDR3 is TGCGCCAGCAGTGAGAGGTTGGGGATGCCGAACGCCGGGGAGCTGTTTTTT. It codes for CASSERLGMPNAGELFF.

This clonotype was observed many times. The chain combines TRBV5-1 with TRBJ1-1; maybe TRBD1 (5 bases). This CDR3 has 14 residues. Trimming shortened V by 4 bases and J by 1 base, and 11 bases separated the two germline ends. Germline V gene data show CDR1 as SGHRS and CDR2 as YFSETQ. In DNA, the CDR3 is TGCGCCAGCAGCGAGAACACAGGGAACACTGAAGCTTTCTTT. Translation gives CASSENTGNTEAFF.

This clonotype was counted a few times. The chain combines TRBV14 with TRBJ1-5, with D maybe TRBD1 (5 bases). Trimming took off 4 bases at V and 0 bases at J, with 13 bases between the two ends. Germline loops: CDR1 SGHDN, CDR2 FVKESK. The CDR3 extends over 16 amino acids. CDR3 nucleotides: TGTGCCAGCAGCCGCACGAGGGGCCCTAGCAATCAGCCCCAGCATTTT. Translating it yields CASSRTRGPSNQPQHF.